Included here is one TCR beta chain sequence, with context. The antigen is not known. Genomic DNA belonging to each subset was distributed in equal measure over several immunoSEQ plates. Profiling relied on immunoSEQ multiplex PCR, and the TCRdb table lists in-frame clones only, not all of them. This sample has hundreds of thousands of clones, with around 73% found just once. This specimen comes from a study of shared clonotypes between healthy human individuals. Study in general: Donor ages ranged 18 to 49 years: two women, a few men. The plates for each donor numbered three CD4 naive, three CD4 memory, two CD8 naive and one CD8 memory.

General observations from the study: Several donors held about 5% of naive CD4 clonotypes in common.

Germline CDR1 SGHRS, CDR2 YFSETQ. The CDR3 runs to 16 residues. V shed 0 bases, J shed 6 bases, and the junction held 6 bases outside the gene matches. V usage is TRBV5-1 and J usage is TRBJ2-2, with TRBD2 matching 9 bases. The sequencing sample was made of memory CD4+ T cells sorted from blood. The subset was: CD45RA-negative fraction. The sequence came from a woman younger than 45 in good health. The CDR3 nucleotides are TGCGCCAGCAGCTTGGCCGGGACTAGCCTCCCCGGGGAGCTGTTTTTT. Its translation: CASSLAGTSLPGELFF.